A single sample gave rise to the 9 T cell receptor beta chains below, sequenced in a study of cytomegalovirus exposure and HLA in healthy donors. Vbeta (60) and Jbeta (13) primers were used in the PCR. Here immunoSEQ multiplex PCR was the method, and the copy in TCRdb shows in-frame clones only, minus some. This sample has some 130,000 clones, with over 70% found just once. The sequencing sample was made of PBMCs. The origin of the receptors is a man between 40 and 49 years old in good health and CMV-seronegative.

This chain links TRBV5-4 with TRBJ2-1; D is uncertain. This CDR3 has 12 amino acids. V was trimmed by 0 bases and J by 8 bases, leaving 6 bases between them. Germline V gives CDR1 SGHNT, CDR2 YYREEE (reference sequence). In nucleotides, the CDR3 is TGTGCCAGCAGCTTGGATGAGTATGAGCAGTTCTTC. Encoded protein: CASSLDEYEQFF. The full variable domain, rest sourced from reference TRBV5-4 and TRBJ2-1, is ETGVTQSPTHLIKTRGQQVTLRCSSQSGHNTVSWYQQALGQGPQFIFQYYREEENGRGNFPPRFSGLQFPNYSSELNVNALELDDSALYLCASSLDEYEQFFGPGTRLTVL.

This clone was observed a handful of times. The V gene is TRBV5-1, the J gene TRBJ1-1; TRBD1 might be the D (6 bases). This CDR3 spans 15 amino acids. CDR1 SGHRS and CDR2 YFSETQ come from the germline V gene. V was shortened by 0 bases and J by 7 bases, with 16 bases between the two germline ends. In DNA, the CDR3 is TGCGCCAGCAGCTTGGGACAGGTGTGGGGGCATGAAGCTTTCTTT. Its translation is CASSLGQVWGHEAFF.

This chain uses TRBV29-1 with TRBJ2-3; possible D gene TRBD2, 6 bases. The germline V gene has CDR1 SQVTM and CDR2 ANQGSEA. Trimming pared 1 base from V and 4 bases from J, leaving 18 bases between. The CDR3 is made up of 16 amino acids. CDR3 residues: CSVEGALARSADTQYF. Written as DNA, the CDR3 is TGCAGCGTTGAAGGAGCGCTAGCGCGGTCGGCAGATACGCAGTATTTT.

The chain carries TRBV30 and TRBJ2-1; TRBD1 is a possible D gene (6 bases). The CDR3 has 15 residues. V dropped 4 bases and J dropped 0 bases, with 13 bases sitting between them. The germline gives CDR1 GTSNPN, CDR2 SVGIG (reference sequence). The CDR3 DNA follows: TGTGCCTGGAATACCGGGACAAGCTCCTACAATGAGCAGTTCTTC. Protein: CAWNTGTSSYNEQFF.

The chain couples TRBV28 to TRBJ1-4; tentative D call: TRBD1 (5 bases). This CDR3 has 15 amino acids. Germline assignment: CDR1 MDHEN and CDR2 SYDVKM. V lost 5 bases, J lost 6 bases, and 16 bases lay in between. DNA for the CDR3: TGTGCCAGCAGTCACCCGCAGGGCAGGCATGAAAAACTGTTTTTT. Amino acids: CASSHPQGRHEKLFF.

The rearrangement uses TRBV14 and TRBJ2-1; TRBD2 matches at 7 bases. The J segment lost 2 bases and the V segment lost 4 bases, leaving 5 bases of the junction unmatched. CDR3 length: 15 residues. Germline CDR1 reads SGHDN; CDR2 reads FVKESK. The CDR3 region is CASSRGTNPYNEQFF. The CDR3 bases are TGTGCCAGCAGCCGGGGGACTAACCCCTACAATGAGCAGTTCTTC.

The rearrangement joins TRBV28 to TRBJ2-7; tentatively, D is TRBD2 (5 bases). This CDR3 is built from 18 residues. CDR1 and CDR2 (germline): MDHEN, SYDVKM. V dropped 5 bases and J dropped 2 bases, with 25 bases sitting between them. As DNA, the CDR3 is TGTGCCAGCAGTATACTTAGCCACGGACCCTCGAGGGCCTACGAGCAGTACTTC. Protein product: CASSILSHGPSRAYEQYF.

In this sample, this clone turned up a few times. The chain joins TRBV7-6 to TRBJ2-5; 10 bases are shared with TRBD1. Germline lookup yields CDR1 SGHVS and CDR2 FNYEAQ. The CDR3 is 16 amino acids. V dropped 0 bases and J dropped 4; count of bases not matched to a gene: 5. The CDR3 region has the DNA TGTGCCAGCAGCTTAGCCATGGACAGGGGGTCAGAGACCCAGTACTTC. Translated, it gives CASSLAMDRGSETQYF.

Only a few counts were recorded for this clone. The V call is TRBV5-4, the J call TRBJ2-7, with TRBD2 matching over 10 bases. Unmatched junction bases numbered 9, after V lost 4 bases and J lost 5 bases. CDR3 length equals 15 residues. Germline values: CDR1 SGHNT, CDR2 YYREEE (reference sequence). As DNA, the CDR3 is TGTGCCAGCAGCCCCTCTCTAGCGGGAGCCAACGAGCAGTACTTC. Translating it yields CASSPSLAGANEQYF.